A single sample is the source of the 9 T cell receptor beta chains below, sequenced in a study of PD-1 blockade in classical Hodgkin lymphoma. Patients all relapsed after autologous stem cell transplantation, and there was variation in brentuximab vedotin exposure. Profiled with immunoSEQ multiplex PCR; TCRdb holds only in-frame clones, not every one. The data contain about 40,000 clones, about three quarters of them singletons. The specimen comprised peripheral blood mononuclear cells (PBMCs), sampled at baseline. The receptor set was obtained from a human donor with classical Hodgkin lymphoma.

The CDR3 protein is CAWSVRDSGLQPQHF. In nucleotides, the CDR3 is TGTGCCTGGAGTGTAAGGGACAGCGGATTGCAGCCCCAGCATTTT. The chain couples TRBV30 to TRBJ1-5; 7 bases align to TRBD1. The trim removed 0 bases at V and 7 bases at J, leaving 9 bases unmatched. CDR3 length: 15 residues. Germline loops: CDR1 GTSNPN, CDR2 SVGIG (reference sequence).

This clone was seen a handful of times. The chain combines TRBV10-3 with TRBJ2-7; D possibly uses TRBD1 or TRBD2 (5 bases each). Germline CDR1 and CDR2: ENHRY and SYGVKD. Trimming removed 3 bases from V and 5 bases from J, with 17 bases in between. The CDR3 extends over 15 amino acids. The CDR3 sequence is CAISESGQGWNEQYF. The CDR3, as DNA: TGTGCCATCAGTGAATCGGGGCAGGGCTGGAACGAGCAGTACTTC.

The chain carries TRBV19 and TRBJ2-3; 12 nucleotides match TRBD2. V gave up 6 bases and J gave up 2 bases; unmatched junction bases: 6. The V gene's germline CDR1 is LNHDA and CDR2 SQIVND (reference sequence). This CDR3 is built from 16 residues. CDR3 sequence (DNA): TGTGCCAGTAGCGGGAGGACTAGCGGGATCACAGATACGCAGTATTTT. Protein product: CASSGRTSGITDTQYF.

This clone is a singleton in its sample. This rearrangement joins TRBV9 to TRBJ1-1; D is unclear. Trimming took 4 bases from V and 1 from J, leaving 14 bases between them. In germline, CDR1 is SGDLS, CDR2 YYNGEE. The CDR3 covers 15 residues. The CDR3 DNA reads as TGTGCCAGCAGCACCTTTCAAGGTCGGAACACTGAAGCTTTCTTT. This sequence encodes CASSTFQGRNTEAFF.

The CDR3 sequence: CASTSMIFGTNTEAFF. The CDR3 DNA follows: TGTGCCAGCACCTCAATGATATTCGGGACTAACACTGAAGCTTTCTTT. This chain uses TRBV28 with TRBJ1-1; a possible D gene is TRBD1 (5 bases). The V end lost 7 bases, the J end lost 2 bases, and 20 bases lay between the germline ends. This CDR3 has 16 residues. Looked up from germline, CDR1 is MDHEN and CDR2 is SYDVKM. Complete variable domain (other parts from reference TRBV28 and TRBJ1-1): DVKVTQSSRYLVKRTGEKVFLECVQDMDHENMFWYRQDPGLGLRLIYFSYDVKMKEKGDIPEGYSVSREKKERFSLILESASTNQTSMYLCASTSMIFGTNTEAFFGQGTRLTVV.

To note about this clone: The same CDR3 also results from other DNA sequences found in this sample. The V call is TRBV7-9, the J call TRBJ2-1; 13 bases line up with TRBD2. The CDR3 covers 16 residues. The V and J ends lost 1 base and 7 bases, in that order; junction bases with no gene match: 4. Germline values: CDR1 SEHNR, CDR2 FQNEAQ (reference sequence). The DNA for the CDR3 is TGTGCCAGCAGCTTAGGCCCGGGACTAGCGGGGAATGAGCAGTTCTTC. Translated: CASSLGPGLAGNEQFF. The full variable domain, with the rest looked up from reference TRBV7-9 and TRBJ2-1, is DTGVSQNPRHKITKRGQNVTFRCDPISEHNRLYWYRQTLGQGPEFLTYFQNEAQLEKSRLLSDRFSAERPKGSFSTLEIQRTEQGDSAMYLCASSLGPGLAGNEQFFGPGTRLTVL.

This chain links TRBV28 with TRBJ2-5, with a tentative D call TRBD2 (5 bases). This CDR3 contains 14 residues. In germline, CDR1 is MDHEN, CDR2 SYDVKM. V dropped 8 bases and J dropped 7 bases, with 20 bases sitting between them. The CDR3 sequence: CASGGTQIPGTQYF. The CDR3 nucleotides read TGTGCCAGCGGAGGAACCCAAATACCAGGGACCCAGTACTTC.

V usage is TRBV29-1 and J usage is TRBJ2-5; no clear D. Between the trimmed V and J ends, which lost 7 bases and 5 bases, there was a span of 14 bases. Germline V gene lookup returns CDR1 SQVTM and CDR2 ANQGSEA. The length of the CDR3 is 12 residues. The CDR3 bases are TGCAGCGCACTGCTGAACCCGGAGACCCAGTACTTC. Translating it yields CSALLNPETQYF.

The chain recombines TRBV18 with TRBJ2-7; 8 bases line up with TRBD2. Trimming at V came to 3 bases and at J to 0 bases, leaving 7 bases not matched to a gene. Germline CDR1 and CDR2: KGHSH and LQKENI. This CDR3 comprises 16 residues. DNA of the CDR3: TGTGCCAGCTCACCCTTAAGCGGGAGCCTCTCCTACGAGCAGTACTTC. Protein product: CASSPLSGSLSYEQYF.